Listed below are T cell receptor beta chains from one sample, sequenced in a study of spatial heterogeneity in lung cancer. TCRdb reprocessed the 5' RACE reads with MiXCR, giving one entry per CDR3 protein. This table has about 44,000 distinct CDR3 sequences, around 15% appearing once. The sample was PBMCs, taken at surgery. All receptors come from a male donor with early-stage non-small cell lung cancer. The CDR3 runs from the conserved cysteine through the conserved F or W. D genes are given only for firm matches. Some rows mark clone size as missing; the rest say once, few, many or name a class of expanded clone.

J gene: TRBJ2-3; clone size: few; V gene: TRBV3-1; D gene: -; CDR3 DNA: TGTGCCAGCAGCCAAGATTTCATAGCCGAGGTAGATACGCAGTATTTT; CDR3 protein: CASSQDFIAEVDTQYF
J gene: TRBJ1-1; clone size: few; V gene: TRBV12-3/TRBV12-4; D gene: TRBD1; CDR3 DNA: TGTGCCAGCAGTTTAGGAAGAGCAGGGGGGAGAAACACTGAAGCTTTCTTT; CDR3 protein: CASSLGRAGGRNTEAFF
J gene: TRBJ1-4; clone size: many; V gene: TRBV2; D gene: -; CDR3 DNA: TGTGCCAGCCGCATCGAGAGGGGAAATGAAAAACTGTTTTTT; CDR3 protein: CASRIERGNEKLFF
J gene: TRBJ2-1; clone size: many; V gene: TRBV28; D gene: -; CDR3 DNA: TGTGCCAGCAGTTTAGCCGATAGCTCCTACAATGAGCAGTTCTTC; CDR3 protein: CASSLADSSYNEQFF
J gene: TRBJ2-5; clone size: few; V gene: TRBV3-1; D gene: -; CDR3 DNA: TGTGCCAGCAGCCTGGGGGGGCGCTTCGAGACCCAGTACTTC; CDR3 protein: CASSLGGRFETQYF
J gene: TRBJ1-5; clone size: many; V gene: TRBV7-9; D gene: TRBD1; CDR3 DNA: TGTGCCAGCAGCTCCACAGGGGCGGGCGATCAGCCCCAGCATTTT; CDR3 protein: CASSSTGAGDQPQHF
J gene: TRBJ2-1; clone size: -; V gene: TRBV20-1; D gene: -; CDR3 DNA: TGCAGTGTCCCGGGACCAACTATCGGCCAGTTCTTC; CDR3 protein: CSVPGPTIGQFF
J gene: TRBJ2-7; clone size: many; V gene: TRBV28; D gene: -; CDR3 DNA: TGTGCCAGCGTCTCTAACGGAGGACTGGGCGAGCAGTACTTC; CDR3 protein: CASVSNGGLGEQYF
J gene: TRBJ2-7; clone size: many; V gene: TRBV28; D gene: -; CDR3 DNA: TGTGCCAGCAGTTTGGGTCAATCACCCTACGAGCAGTACTTC; CDR3 protein: CASSLGQSPYEQYF
J gene: TRBJ1-5; clone size: few; V gene: TRBV6-2/TRBV6-3; D gene: -; CDR3 DNA: TGTGCCAGCAGCTGGGGGACGAACCAGGTCAATCAGCCCCAGCATTTT; CDR3 protein: CASSWGTNQVNQPQHF
J gene: TRBJ2-5; clone size: many; V gene: TRBV11-2; D gene: -; CDR3 DNA: TGTGCCAGCAGCCCCCAGGGGATGAGCCAAGAGACCCAGTACTTC; CDR3 protein: CASSPQGMSQETQYF
J gene: TRBJ2-5; clone size: -; V gene: TRBV28; D gene: -; CDR3 DNA: TGTGCCATCAATAAGTTCAGGCGCGAGACCCAGTACTTC; CDR3 protein: CAINKFRRETQYF
J gene: TRBJ1-4; clone size: -; V gene: TRBV7-9; D gene: TRBD1; CDR3 DNA: TGTGCCAGCAGCTTAGGACAGGGGAGAGGAGCTAATGAAAAACTGTTTTTT; CDR3 protein: CASSLGQGRGANEKLFF
J gene: TRBJ1-2; clone size: few; V gene: TRBV2; D gene: TRBD1; CDR3 DNA: TGTGCCAGCAGAGAGACAGGGGTCTCCTATGGCTACACCTTC; CDR3 protein: CASRETGVSYGYTF
J gene: TRBJ2-2; clone size: few; V gene: TRBV28; D gene: TRBD1; CDR3 DNA: TGTGCCAGCAGTTTCCGACAGGGTCACACCGGGGAGCTGTTTTTT; CDR3 protein: CASSFRQGHTGELFF
J gene: TRBJ2-3; clone size: few; V gene: TRBV24-1; D gene: -; CDR3 DNA: TGTGCCACCAGTGATCAGCGGCACACAGATACGCAGTATTTT; CDR3 protein: CATSDQRHTDTQYF
J gene: TRBJ2-5; clone size: many; V gene: TRBV30; D gene: -; CDR3 DNA: TGTGCCTGGAGCGAGGGGGGACTGCAACAAGAGACCCAGTACTTC; CDR3 protein: CAWSEGGLQQETQYF
J gene: TRBJ2-2; clone size: -; V gene: TRBV6-6; D gene: -; CDR3 DNA: TGTGCCAGCAGTTACTCCACAGGGAAGAACACCGGGGAGCTGTTTTTT; CDR3 protein: CASSYSTGKNTGELFF
J gene: TRBJ1-5; clone size: many; V gene: TRBV9; D gene: -; CDR3 DNA: TGTGCCAGCAGCCCCTTTGGTAGCAATCAGCCCCAGCATTTT; CDR3 protein: CASSPFGSNQPQHF
J gene: TRBJ2-3; clone size: few; V gene: TRBV5-1; D gene: -; CDR3 DNA: TGCGCCAGCAGCTTGGGTTATCGGGCAGGAGGCACAGATACGCAGTATTTT; CDR3 protein: CASSLGYRAGGTDTQYF
J gene: TRBJ2-1; clone size: -; V gene: TRBV29-1; D gene: TRBD2; CDR3 DNA: TGCAGCGTTGAAGATCGACTAGCGGGAGCGGGTGAGCAGTTCTTC; CDR3 protein: CSVEDRLAGAGEQFF
J gene: TRBJ1-1; clone size: -; V gene: TRBV12-3/TRBV12-4; D gene: -; CDR3 DNA: TGTGCCAGCAGTTTGTACGGGGGGAACACTGAAGCTTTCTTT; CDR3 protein: CASSLYGGNTEAFF
J gene: TRBJ2-1; clone size: -; V gene: TRBV2; D gene: TRBD2; CDR3 DNA: TGTGCCAGCAGTCTAGCGGCCTCCTACAATGAGCAGTTCTTC; CDR3 protein: CASSLAASYNEQFF
J gene: TRBJ1-1; clone size: few; V gene: TRBV7-2; D gene: -; CDR3 DNA: TGTGCCAGCAGCTTAGCAGGGATCCCTGAAGCTTTCTTT; CDR3 protein: CASSLAGIPEAFF
J gene: TRBJ2-3; clone size: -; V gene: TRBV2; D gene: -; CDR3 DNA: TGTGCCAGCAGTGAAGGTCAGGGTGCAGATACGCAGTATTTT; CDR3 protein: CASSEGQGADTQYF
J gene: TRBJ2-2; clone size: few; V gene: TRBV7-2; D gene: -; CDR3 DNA: TGTGCCAGCAGCTTAATGGCGGCTCTTAACACCGGGGAGCTGTTTTTT; CDR3 protein: CASSLMAALNTGELFF
J gene: TRBJ2-5; clone size: many; V gene: TRBV5-1; D gene: -; CDR3 DNA: TGCGCCAGCAGCTTAGACAGCCAAGAGACCCAGTACTTC; CDR3 protein: CASSLDSQETQYF
J gene: TRBJ2-1; clone size: many; V gene: TRBV7-9; D gene: -; CDR3 DNA: TGTGCCAGCAATCCGGGACGGCTAGCGACGGGGAATGAGCAGTTCTTC; CDR3 protein: CASNPGRLATGNEQFF
J gene: TRBJ2-1; clone size: -; V gene: TRBV29-1; D gene: -; CDR3 DNA: TGCAGCGTTGTGAGCGGGTTTAGTGGGAATGAGCAGTTCTTC; CDR3 protein: CSVVSGFSGNEQFF
J gene: TRBJ1-2; clone size: few; V gene: TRBV29-1; D gene: TRBD1; CDR3 DNA: TGCAGCGTTGAGAGGGGGCAGGGAGGCGGCTACACCTTC; CDR3 protein: CSVERGQGGGYTF
J gene: TRBJ2-7; clone size: -; V gene: TRBV10-3; D gene: -; CDR3 DNA: TGTGCCATCAGTTCGTTAGTCCGAACTAGAGACTACGAGCAGTACTTC; CDR3 protein: CAISSLVRTRDYEQYF
J gene: TRBJ1-5; clone size: -; V gene: TRBV6-2/TRBV6-3; D gene: -; CDR3 DNA: TGTGCCAGCAGCCTGACAGGAGGGGGTCAGCCCCAGCATTTT; CDR3 protein: CASSLTGGGQPQHF
J gene: TRBJ2-4; clone size: many; V gene: TRBV20-1; D gene: TRBD2; CDR3 DNA: TGCAGTGCTAGGGAGGGAGGGAAGGTTCTCAAAAACATTCAGTACTTC; CDR3 protein: CSAREGGKVLKNIQYF
J gene: TRBJ2-3; clone size: -; V gene: TRBV27; D gene: TRBD1; CDR3 DNA: TGTGCCAGCAGATCCCCGACAGGGGGCCAGCGCACAGATACGCAGTATTTT; CDR3 protein: CASRSPTGGQRTDTQYF
J gene: TRBJ2-5; clone size: -; V gene: TRBV4-3; D gene: TRBD2; CDR3 DNA: TGCGCCAGCAGCCGGGGACTAGCGGGAGGGGGGCAAGAGACCCAGTACTTC; CDR3 protein: CASSRGLAGGGQETQYF
J gene: TRBJ2-3; clone size: many; V gene: TRBV7-2; D gene: -; CDR3 DNA: TGTGCCAGCAGCTTAGCGGGGATCACAGATACGCAGTATTTT; CDR3 protein: CASSLAGITDTQYF
J gene: TRBJ2-7; clone size: -; V gene: TRBV5-1; D gene: TRBD1; CDR3 DNA: TGCGCCAGCAGCTGGAGCCCAGGGGGTCTAAGTGAGCAGTACTTC; CDR3 protein: CASSWSPGGLSEQYF
J gene: TRBJ1-1; clone size: -; V gene: TRBV20-1; D gene: -; CDR3 DNA: TGCAGTGCTAGTTTGCCCGGGACCCTGCCTGGGGACACTGAAGCTTTCTTT; CDR3 protein: CSASLPGTLPGDTEAFF
J gene: TRBJ1-2; clone size: -; V gene: TRBV20-1; D gene: -; CDR3 DNA: TGCAGTGCTAGGAAGGGTACAGCTAACTATGGCTACACCTTC; CDR3 protein: CSARKGTANYGYTF
J gene: TRBJ2-3; clone size: many; V gene: TRBV5-6; D gene: -; CDR3 DNA: TGTGCCAGCAGCTTAGTTGAGTCGGATACGCAGTATTTT; CDR3 protein: CASSLVESDTQYF
J gene: TRBJ1-3; clone size: few; V gene: TRBV29-1; D gene: -; CDR3 DNA: TGCAGCGTTTCACAGGCCTCTGGAAACACCATATATTTT; CDR3 protein: CSVSQASGNTIYF
J gene: TRBJ2-3; clone size: -; V gene: TRBV7-2; D gene: -; CDR3 DNA: TGTGCCAGCAGCTTACCGGGACCGGCAGATACGCAGTATTTT; CDR3 protein: CASSLPGPADTQYF